The next 8 T cell receptor beta chains were all read from a single sample in a study of CD4 and CD8 cells across lung adenocarcinoma regions. TCRdb analysed the PCR reads with MiXCR anew, one entry per CDR3 protein. The sample holds some 10,000 distinct CDR3 sequences, about 61% seen once. The specimen sequenced was CD8+ T cells from the margin of a lung tumor. The receptors were gathered from a male donor with lung adenocarcinoma. The CD4 and CD8 labels of this study may be unreliable.

This clonotype was seen at least ten times. The gene calls are TRBV6-1 and TRBJ2-3, with D unresolved. This CDR3 comprises 16 residues. The germline V gene has CDR1 MNHNS and CDR2 SASEGT. V lost 0 bases and J lost 0, with 10 bases in between. The CDR3 nucleotides are TGTGCCAGCAGTGAAGCGCTGCAGTCCAGCACAGATACGCAGTATTTT. It codes for CASSEALQSSTDTQYF.

This clonotype was seen a few times. V usage is TRBV10-1 and J usage is TRBJ2-5, with no clear D. Matching the DNA end better, TRBJ2-1 makes the J call doubtful. Germline loops: CDR1 WNHNN, CDR2 SYGVQD (reference sequence). The length of the CDR3 is 14 residues. CDR3 sequence (DNA): TGCGCCAGCAGTGAGTCGACTGCCCAACCTGAGCAGTTCTTC. It encodes CASSESTAQPEQFF.

The rearrangement uses TRBV12-3 or TRBV12-4 and TRBJ2-5, with unresolved D. Judging by the DNA end, TRBJ2-7 fits better; the J call may be wrong. This CDR3 is built from 14 residues. The DNA of the CDR3 is TGTGCCAGCAGTTCCGGGTCCGCCCCCTACGAGCAGTACTTC. Its protein product is CASSSGSAPYEQYF.

V usage is TRBV6-1 and J usage is TRBJ2-1; no definite D call. The CDR3 extends over 15 amino acids. The germline V and J ends were trimmed by 3 bases and 0 bases, with 9 bases remaining between them. Germline V gives CDR1 MNHNS, CDR2 SASEGT. The CDR3 reads CASSDGGSSYNEQFF. CDR3 DNA: TGTGCCAGCAGTGATGGCGGCAGCTCCTACAATGAGCAGTTCTTC.

V is TRBV6-1 and J is TRBJ2-4; maybe TRBD2 (6 bases). The length of the CDR3 is 15 residues. V lost 4 bases to trimming and J lost 2 bases, with 12 bases between them. Germline CDR1 MNHNS, CDR2 SASEGT. The CDR3 DNA reads TGTGCCAGCAGTGGTAGTAGCGGAACCAAAAACATTCAGTACTTC. Encoded protein: CASSGSSGTKNIQYF.

This chain connects TRBV10-1 to TRBJ2-5, with D perhaps given as TRBD1 or TRBD2 (5 bases each). Trimming left V 6 bases short and J 5 bases short, with 10 bases between. The germline gives CDR1 WNHNN, CDR2 SYGVQD (reference sequence). The CDR3 has 12 amino acids. CDR3 loop: CASRGTTETQYF. The CDR3 region has the DNA TGCGCCAGCAGAGGGACGACGGAGACCCAGTACTTC.

The sample holds a few counts of this clonotype. V and J are TRBV30 and TRBJ2-3, with D unresolved. Germline CDR1 and CDR2: GTSNPN and SVGIG (reference sequence). Trimming shortened V by 2 bases and J by 4 bases, and 13 bases separated the two germline ends. The CDR3 covers 14 residues. This CDR3 reads CAWSSGVGADTQYF. The CDR3 region has the DNA TGTGCCTGGAGTTCTGGAGTTGGAGCAGATACGCAGTATTTT.

This clonotype was observed a few times. J is TRBJ2-1 and V is TRBV30; 8 nucleotides line up with TRBD2. Trimming removed 5 bases from V and 8 bases from J; junction bases left unmatched: 8. Germline V gene data show CDR1 as GTSNPN and CDR2 as SVGIG (reference sequence). This CDR3 region has 13 residues. The CDR3 region has the DNA TGTGCCTGGCCGAGACAGCGGGAGCATGAGCAGTTCTTC. This translates into CAWPRQREHEQFF.